The subject of this entry is one T cell receptor (beta chain). The antigen is undetermined. This specimen comes from a study of T cells in localized non-small cell lung cancer. The repertoire was sequenced with immunoSEQ multiplex PCR; TCRdb's copy has only in-frame clones and lacks some. The table records around 100,000 clones, approximately 88% of them present only once. Findings and limits, study-wide: The greatest T cell clonality was found in uninvolved adjacent lung (higher than in tumor). Sequencing was restricted to one tumor region; therefore, heterogeneity remains possible. Within adjacent lung there appeared a median around 60 of the top 100 tumor clones.

The origin of this receptor is a man between 40 and 70 years old with stage I squamous cell lung carcinoma. The sample consisted of peripheral blood, taken before any cancer treatment.

The CDR3 region is CASSRTANYNSPLHF. In nucleotides, the CDR3 is TGTGCCAGCAGTCGAACAGCGAATTATAATTCACCCCTCCACTTT. The gene calls are TRBV6-5 and TRBJ1-6; D not certain. Per germline, CDR1 MNHEY and CDR2 SVGAGI. CDR3 length: 15 amino acids. V was shortened by 5 bases and J by 4 bases, with 12 bases between the two germline ends.